The T cell receptor beta chain described here comes from a study of vaccination and CD4 T cells after COVID-19. The overall study: Drawing of post-COVID samples took place a median 101 days after diagnosis (range 35 to 161). Broader study findings: The study sampled relatively few convalescent patients and omitted early post-infection timepoints.

As for treatment: roughly 10-day PBMC culture with coronavirus spike peptide pools or control peptides (ViraFEST assay). This clonotype was picked up a small number of times. Antigen unknown. Germline CDR1 SGHNT, CDR2 YYREEE (reference sequence). The V end lost 1 base, the J end lost 5 bases, and 4 bases lay between the germline ends. This CDR3 has 13 residues. Sequencing of DNA taken from cultured CD4+ T cells relied on the Oncomine TCR Beta short-read assay. Genomic DNA was taken out of cultured CD4+ T cells by extraction. TCRdb reanalysed the PCR reads using MiXCR and keeps one entry per CDR3 protein. The sample includes fewer than 20,000 distinct CDR3 sequences, roughly 27% seen only once; the top ten take approximately 15%.

The sequencing sample was made of cultured CD4+ T cells from blood. The chain joins TRBV5-4 to TRBJ1-6; D not certain. The clonotype originates from a human donor with COVID-19. The chain's CDR3 is CASSLTDNSPLHF. DNA for the CDR3: TGTGCCAGCAGCTTGACAGATAATTCACCCCTCCACTTT.